One sample yielded the 27 T cell receptor beta chains listed below, sequenced in a study of T cell repertoires in cytomegalovirus infection. From the reads, TCRdb called clonotypes with MiXCR, one entry per CDR3 protein. The table lists approximately 76,000 distinct CDR3 sequences, about 40% of them singletons, with 85% to 95% in the top ten. These TCRs are of unknown antigen specificity. This material consisted of CD8+ T cells from cultured PBMCs, taken from culture after CMV antigen stimulation. Receptor source: a human donor in good health (CMV status not recorded). Some clones in this sample may be carry-over from other donors' samples.

The chain joins TRBV5-6 to TRBJ2-1; D remains unclear. The CDR3 runs 13 residues. Germline values: CDR1 SGHDT, CDR2 YYEEEE. The ends were cut back, 4 bases at V and 8 bases at J, with 13 bases in the middle. The CDR3 here is CASSPSATDEQFF. CDR3 DNA sequence: TGTGCCAGCAGCCCTTCGGCTACCGATGAGCAGTTCTTC.

In its sample, this clonotype was seen a few times. This chain joins TRBV7-2 and TRBJ2-7; D call uncertain. Germline-derived CDR1 and CDR2 are SGHTA and FQGNSA. This CDR3 is built from 12 residues. V lost 4 bases, J lost 0 bases, and 4 bases lay in between. In DNA form, the CDR3 reads TGTGCCAGCAGCTACAGCTCCTACGAGCAGTACTTC. Its translation is CASSYSSYEQYF.

The V call is TRBV15, the J call TRBJ2-1; 11 positions agree with TRBD2. CDR1 is LNHNV, CDR2 YYDKDF, per germline (reference sequence). This CDR3 has 17 residues. V was pared by 0 bases and J by 7 bases, with 8 bases of the junction left unmatched. The CDR3 region has the DNA TGTGCCACCAGCAGAGACCCGGGACTAGCGGTCTTGAATGAGCAGTTCTTC. Its protein is CATSRDPGLAVLNEQFF.

Only a few counts were recorded for this clonotype. J is TRBJ1-6 and V is TRBV27; D gene uncertain. Germline CDR1 MNHEY, CDR2 SMNVEV (reference sequence). The V gene lost 6 bases and the J gene lost 3 bases, with 12 bases spanning the gap. This CDR3 is 15 amino acids long. CDR3 DNA: TGTGCCAGCAGCCTTGGCGTCTTCTATAATTCACCCCTCCACTTT. Amino acid sequence: CASSLGVFYNSPLHF.

The chain combines TRBV7-6 with TRBJ2-2; a weak D match, TRBD2 (7 bases). The V and J ends lost 6 bases and 7 bases respectively, with 21 bases between them. CDR1 and CDR2 from the germline V gene are SGHVS and FNYEAQ. The CDR3 spans 16 residues. The CDR3 loop is CASSATLGGASGELFF. The CDR3 DNA reads TGTGCCAGCAGTGCTACATTAGGGGGGGCAAGCGGGGAGCTGTTTTTT.

The V call is TRBV4-1, the J call TRBJ1-2; D is possibly TRBD1 (6 bases). Trimming removed 0 bases from V and 4 bases from J, with 18 bases in between. Germline V gives CDR1 MGHRA, CDR2 YSYEKL. This CDR3 region has 17 residues. DNA of the CDR3: TGCGCCAGCAGCCAAGATTCAAACCAGGGGCTATCCTATGGCTACACCTTC. Translating it yields CASSQDSNQGLSYGYTF.

This sequence joins TRBV10-2 and TRBJ1-3, with no clear D. The V end was cut by 0 bases, the J end by 4 bases, with 7 bases between. Germline-derived CDR1 and CDR2 are WSHSY and SAAADI. The CDR3 extends over 14 amino acids. The CDR3 sequence is CASSESRWGNTIYF. The CDR3 region has the DNA TGCGCCAGCAGTGAGTCGCGTTGGGGAAACACCATATATTTT.

The V and J genes are TRBV27 and TRBJ2-5; 7 nucleotides match TRBD1. Germline V gives CDR1 MNHEY, CDR2 SMNVEV (reference sequence). The V gene end was trimmed by 5 bases and the J gene end by 0 bases; junction bases not matched to a gene: 12. The CDR3 covers 17 residues. In nucleotides, the CDR3 is TGTGCCAGCAGTATTACAGGACAGGCGGTTGACCAAGAGACCCAGTACTTC. Protein product: CASSITGQAVDQETQYF.

This chain uses TRBV5-8 with TRBJ2-7, with 7 bases matching TRBD1. V shed 4 bases, J shed 3 bases, and the junction held 7 bases outside the gene matches. The CDR3 totals 14 residues. Germline V lookup: CDR1 SGHTS, CDR2 YDEGEE. The CDR3 bases are TGTGCCAGCAGCGGAACAGGGGAAGGCTACGAGCAGTACTTC. Translating gives CASSGTGEGYEQYF.

The rearrangement links TRBV4-1 to TRBJ2-2, with D unresolved. Germline CDR1 is MGHRA and CDR2 is YSYEKL. Trimming removed 1 base at V and 7 bases at J, with 4 bases between. This CDR3 has 12 amino acids. As DNA, the CDR3 is TGCGCCAGCAGCCAAGCGGTCGGGGAGCTGTTTTTT. It translates to CASSQAVGELFF.

This chain connects TRBV7-8 to TRBJ1-5; D not certain. Germline V lookup: CDR1 SGHVS, CDR2 FQNEAQ. This CDR3 region has 14 residues. The ends were cut back, 2 bases at V and 5 bases at J, with 10 bases in the middle. As DNA, the CDR3 is TGTGCCAGCAGCTTATCTCCGGCCTATCAGCCCCAGCATTTT. Encoded protein: CASSLSPAYQPQHF.

This clonotype was seen only a few times. The chain employs TRBV6-2 or TRBV6-3 and TRBJ2-4; D is uncertain. The V gene lost 1 base and the J gene lost 6 bases, with 7 bases spanning the gap. The germline CDR1 and CDR2 sequences are MNHEY and SVGEGT. The CDR3 has 13 amino acids. This CDR3 is CASSYLSGNIQYF. The DNA for the CDR3 is TGTGCCAGCAGTTACTTGTCGGGAAACATTCAGTACTTC.

The chain uses TRBV12-3 or TRBV12-4 and TRBJ2-5; 10 bases align to TRBD1. J gave up 5 bases and V 5 bases, and 17 bases lay outside the gene matches. The CDR3 covers 18 residues. The CDR3 is CASSKPTGGGVKGETQYF. CDR3 coding DNA: TGTGCCAGCAGTAAGCCGACAGGGGGCGGTGTAAAGGGTGAGACCCAGTACTTC.

The chain has TRBV10-3 and TRBJ1-5; D is perhaps TRBD1 (6 bases). The CDR3 runs to 15 residues. Germline V gene lookup returns CDR1 ENHRY and CDR2 SYGVKD. V was clipped by 2 bases and J by 8 bases, with 16 bases between them. CDR3 region: CAISEQGPQGEPQHF. In nucleotides, the CDR3 is TGTGCCATCAGTGAGCAGGGGCCTCAAGGAGAGCCCCAGCATTTT.

J is TRBJ1-1 and V is TRBV19; D gene unclear. Germline V gene data show CDR1 as LNHDA and CDR2 as SQIVND (reference sequence). V was shortened by 2 bases and J by 0 bases, with 7 bases between the two germline ends. This CDR3 is 14 amino acids long. CDR3 residues: CASSISRMNTEAFF. The DNA for the CDR3 is TGTGCCAGTAGTATATCGAGAATGAACACTGAAGCTTTCTTT.

The gene calls are TRBV7-6 and TRBJ2-2; a weak D match, TRBD2 (5 bases). The CDR3 sequence is 13 residues long. V was cut by 5 bases and J by 4 bases, with 8 bases left in between. Germline CDR1 is SGHVS and CDR2 is FNYEAQ. CDR3 bases: TGTGCCAGCAGCCCCGAGGGCACCGGGGAGCTGTTTTTT. It encodes CASSPEGTGELFF.

This clonotype showed up just a few times. The V and J genes are TRBV28 and TRBJ1-4; 7 nucleotides align to TRBD1. This CDR3 has 16 residues. Trimming at V came to 5 bases and at J to 6 bases, leaving 12 bases not matched to a gene. Germline values: CDR1 MDHEN, CDR2 SYDVKM. The chain's CDR3 is CASSRDRRGGYEKLFF. DNA of the CDR3: TGTGCCAGCAGTCGGGACAGAAGGGGTGGATATGAAAAACTGTTTTTT.

This clonotype was counted between two and nine times. The gene calls are TRBV6-1 and TRBJ2-1; D remains unclear. V dropped 7 bases and J dropped 0 bases, with 16 bases sitting between them. The CDR3 is 16 residues long. Germline V CDR1 and CDR2: MNHNS, SASEGT. CDR3 DNA: TGTGCCAGCATCCCAGGCTCCGGAAGCTCCTACAATGAGCAGTTCTTC. Protein: CASIPGSGSSYNEQFF.

The chain links TRBV19 to TRBJ1-2, with a possible D match to TRBD1 (6 bases). V lost 1 base, J lost 5 bases, and 11 bases lay in between. The germline V gene encodes CDR1 LNHDA and CDR2 SQIVND (reference sequence). This CDR3 spans 14 amino acids. Here the CDR3 reads CASSIVRTEYGYTF. The CDR3 region has the DNA TGTGCCAGTAGTATAGTTCGGACAGAATATGGCTACACCTTC.

The table lists this clonotype with a few counts. V and J are TRBV6-5 and TRBJ2-2; 16 bases align to TRBD2. Looked up from germline, CDR1 is MNHEY and CDR2 is SVGAGI. This CDR3 comprises 19 residues. The J segment lost 4 bases and the V segment lost 0 bases, leaving 5 bases of the junction unmatched. The CDR3 reads CASSYSGTSGGAATGELFF. The CDR3 DNA reads TGTGCCAGCAGTTACTCGGGGACTAGCGGGGGGGCAGCCACCGGGGAGCTGTTTTTT.

This clonotype came up a few times. CDR3 bases: TGTGCCAGCAGCCCCCTACCGAGGGGCGCCTACAATGAGCAGTTCTTC. Its translation is CASSPLPRGAYNEQFF. The chain uses TRBV7-8 and TRBJ2-1; perhaps D is TRBD1 or TRBD2 (5 bases each). CDR1 and CDR2 from the germline V gene are SGHVS and FQNEAQ. V lost 5 bases and J lost 2, with 16 bases in between. There are 16 residues in the CDR3.

This clonotype was counted only a few times. The V call is TRBV12-3 or TRBV12-4, the J call TRBJ2-1; possibly TRBD2 for D (6 bases). Deletions cut 5 bases from V and 6 bases from J, with 17 bases between. The CDR3 is made up of 15 amino acids. CDR3 bases: TGTGCCAGCAGTCCCCAGGTTGGGGGGTCCAATGAGCAGTTCTTC. Amino acid sequence: CASSPQVGGSNEQFF.

The table lists this clonotype with a count of one. CDR3 DNA: TGTGCCAGTAGTCTACTGTTAACCACTGAAGCTTTCTTT. Translation: CASSLLLTTEAFF. This chain links TRBV19 with TRBJ1-1; no reliable D call. The CDR3 is made up of 13 amino acids. With 5 bases removed from V and 4 bases from J, the gap between germline ends came to 11 bases. Germline V gene data show CDR1 as LNHDA and CDR2 as SQIVND (reference sequence).

In its sample, this clonotype was seen once. V usage is TRBV6-6 and J usage is TRBJ2-1, with D possibly matching TRBD2 (6 bases). The ends were cut back, 4 bases at V and 3 bases at J, with 16 bases in the middle. CDR3 length: 16 residues. Germline assignment: CDR1 MNHNY and CDR2 SVGAGI (reference sequence). CDR3 in amino acids: CASSSYAGQSYNEQFF. In DNA form, the CDR3 reads TGTGCCAGCAGTTCTTACGCGGGGCAGAGCTACAATGAGCAGTTCTTC.

This clonotype has at least ten counts. J is TRBJ2-3 and V is TRBV7-2, with a possible D match to TRBD2 (6 bases). In germline, CDR1 is SGHTA, CDR2 FQGNSA. V lost 2 bases, J lost 6 bases, and 24 bases lay in between. The CDR3 spans 18 residues. The CDR3 loop reads CASSLPSLLAVGVDTQYF. Written as DNA, the CDR3 is TGTGCCAGCAGCTTACCGAGTCTCTTAGCGGTGGGGGTTGATACGCAGTATTTT.

CDR3 sequence (DNA): TGTGCCAGCAGTTATTGGCCTAGCGGGGCGAACAATGAGCAGTTCTTC. This codes for CASSYWPSGANNEQFF. This sequence joins TRBV6-2 or TRBV6-3 and TRBJ2-1; 9 positions match TRBD2. The CDR3 loop spans 16 amino acids. V was clipped by 3 bases and J by 5 bases; unmatched bases: 8. CDR1 and CDR2 from the germline V gene are MNHEY and SVGEGT.

V usage is TRBV6-4 and J usage is TRBJ2-1; TRBD2 agrees at 9 bases. V trimming: 2 bases; J trimming: 3 bases; junction bases outside the gene matches: 5. This CDR3 contains 16 residues. Per the germline V gene, CDR1 is MRHNA and CDR2 is SNTAGT. The CDR3 DNA reads TGTGCCAGCAGTGACCAAAGCGGGGGGCACTACAATGAGCAGTTCTTC. Its protein is CASSDQSGGHYNEQFF.